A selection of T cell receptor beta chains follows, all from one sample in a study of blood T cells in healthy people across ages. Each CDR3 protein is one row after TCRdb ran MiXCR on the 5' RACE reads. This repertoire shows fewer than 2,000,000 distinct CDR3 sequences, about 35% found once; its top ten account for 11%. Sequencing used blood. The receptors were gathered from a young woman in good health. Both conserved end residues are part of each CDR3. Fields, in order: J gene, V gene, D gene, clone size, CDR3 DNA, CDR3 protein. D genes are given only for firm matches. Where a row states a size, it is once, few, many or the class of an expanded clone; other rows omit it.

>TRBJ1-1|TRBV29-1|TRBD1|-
TGCAGCGTCGGCCGGGACAGGAGAATATCGACTGAAGCTTTCTTT
CSVGRDRRISTEAFF
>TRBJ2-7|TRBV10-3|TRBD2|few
TGTGCCATCAGTGACGGGGGGGCCTCGCACGAGCAGTACTTC
CAISDGGASHEQYF
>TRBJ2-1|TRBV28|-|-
TGTGCCAGCAGTTTCGATACAGAATACAATGAGCAGTTCTTC
CASSFDTEYNEQFF
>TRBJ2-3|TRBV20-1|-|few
TGCAGTGCTAGGTTCCGGGAAACAGTGCGAGATACGCAGTATTTT
CSARFRETVRDTQYF
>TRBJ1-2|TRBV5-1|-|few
TGCGCCAGCAGTTCTTTCGGGGGATCCAACTATGGCTACACCTTC
CASSSFGGSNYGYTF
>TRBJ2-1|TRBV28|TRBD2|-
TGTGCCAGCAGCTCCAGCGGGAGCTCCTACAATGAGCAGGTCTTC
CASSSSGSSYNEQVF
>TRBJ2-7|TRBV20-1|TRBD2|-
TGCAGTGCTAGAGATTTATGGCGGGGGGGCTCCTACGAGCAGTACTTC
CSARDLWRGGSYEQYF
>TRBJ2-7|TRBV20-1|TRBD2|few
TGCAGTGCTAGAGGGACTAGCGGGAGCACGGTCTACGAGCAGTACTTC
CSARGTSGSTVYEQYF
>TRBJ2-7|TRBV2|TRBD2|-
TGTGCCAGCAGTGAAGGGGGACTAGCGAGAACCTACGAGCAGTACTTC
CASSEGGLARTYEQYF
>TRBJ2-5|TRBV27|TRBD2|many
TGTGCCAGCAGGCGGACTAGCGGGAAAGAGACCCAGTACTTC
CASRRTSGKETQYF
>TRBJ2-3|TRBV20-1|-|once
TGCAGTGCTAGAGCGACTCAAGGGACAGATACGCAGTATTTT
CSARATQGTDTQYF
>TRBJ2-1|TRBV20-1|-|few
TGCAGTGCTAGAGATCATTTACACAGGGTGTCCAGGAATGAGCAGTTCTTC
CSARDHLHRVSRNEQFF
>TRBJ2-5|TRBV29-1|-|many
TGCAGCGTTGAAGAGGGGGTAGGGACTCGTAGAACATCCCAAGAGACCCAGTACTTC
CSVEEGVGTRRTSQETQYF
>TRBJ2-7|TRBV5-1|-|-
TGCGCCAGCAACTTTACGACAGGTGGCTCCTACGAGCAGTACTTC
CASNFTTGGSYEQYF
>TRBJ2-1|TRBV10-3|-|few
TGTGCCATCAGTAGCGGACTATCCAATGAGCAGTTCTTC
CAISSGLSNEQFF
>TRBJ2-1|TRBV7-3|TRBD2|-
TGTGCCAGCAGCTTACTTTCCGGACTAGCGGGAGTCAGTGAGCAGTTCTTC
CASSLLSGLAGVSEQFF
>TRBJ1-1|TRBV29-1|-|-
TGCAGCGCAGAATCGGGGCAGAGTGAAGCTTTCTTT
CSAESGQSEAFF
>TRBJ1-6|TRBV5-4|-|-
TGTGCCAGCAGCCCAAGCAGGGTTAGGAATTCACCCCTCCACTTT
CASSPSRVRNSPLHF
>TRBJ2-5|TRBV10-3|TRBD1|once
TGTGCCATCAGTGCAAGACAGGGTTCAGAGACCCAGTACTTC
CAISARQGSETQYF
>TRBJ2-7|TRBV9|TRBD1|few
TGTGCCAGCAGCGTAGAGAGGGACAGTATCTACGAGCAGTACTTC
CASSVERDSIYEQYF
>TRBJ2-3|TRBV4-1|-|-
TGCGCCAGCAGCCAAGATAGGAACAGGGTTGCAGATACGCAGTATTTT
CASSQDRNRVADTQYF
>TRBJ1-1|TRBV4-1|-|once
TGCGCCAGCAGCCCCCTTTTGGACACTGAAGCTTTCTTT
CASSPLLDTEAFF
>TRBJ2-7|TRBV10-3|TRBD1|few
TGTGCCATCAGAAGGGACAGGGGAAGCTCCTACGAGCAGTACTTC
CAIRRDRGSSYEQYF
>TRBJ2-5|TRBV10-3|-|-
TGTGCCATCAGTGAGCCGGAGAAAGAGACCCAGTACTTC
CAISEPEKETQYF
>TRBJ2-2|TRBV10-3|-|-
TGTGCCATCAGTAAAACCGGGACACAGACCGGGGAGCTGTTTTTT
CAISKTGTQTGELFF
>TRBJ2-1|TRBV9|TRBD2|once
TGTGCCAGCAGCGCACTAGCGGGGGGGCCCTCCTACAATGAGCAGTTCTTC
CASSALAGGPSYNEQFF
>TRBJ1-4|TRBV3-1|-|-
TGTGCCAGCAGCCAAGGTGTAGGGAGAGTCACTAATGAAAAACTGTTTTTT
CASSQGVGRVTNEKLFF
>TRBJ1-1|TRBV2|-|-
TGTGCCAGCAGTGGTTTGACAGGAGACACTGAAGCTTTCTTT
CASSGLTGDTEAFF
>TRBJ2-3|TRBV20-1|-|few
TGCAGTGCTATTAGTTCTGGAGCGACCACAGATACGCAGTATTTT
CSAISSGATTDTQYF
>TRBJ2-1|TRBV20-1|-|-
TGCAGTGCCCGGCGTCTAGAGGGGGATGAGCAGTTCTTC
CSARRLEGDEQFF
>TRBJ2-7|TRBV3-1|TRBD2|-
TGTGCCAGCAGCCGATTATCCGGGACTAGCGTCTCCCCTTCCTACGAGCAGTACTTC
CASSRLSGTSVSPSYEQYF
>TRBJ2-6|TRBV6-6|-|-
TGTGCCAGCAGTTACAAGGGGTCTGGGGCCAACGTCCTGACTTTC
CASSYKGSGANVLTF
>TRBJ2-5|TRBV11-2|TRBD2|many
TGTGCCAGCAGCGGGGGACTAGCGCTTGGCGGGACCCAGTACTTC
CASSGGLALGGTQYF
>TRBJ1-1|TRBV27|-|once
TGTACCAGCAGTTCCCTGAGTAGGAAGATTGGGGAAGCTTTCTTT
CTSSSLSRKIGEAFF
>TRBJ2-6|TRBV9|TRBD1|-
TGTGCCAGCAGCGGCAGGGGGCTATCGGGGGCCAACGTCCTGACTTTC
CASSGRGLSGANVLTF
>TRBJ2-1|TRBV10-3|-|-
TGTGCCGTCTCCGGGACCCCCTACAATGAGCAGTTCTTC
CAVSGTPYNEQFF
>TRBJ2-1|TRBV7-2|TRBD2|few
TGTGCCAGCAGCTTAAGGGCGAGCGGGAAGGTTGAGCAGTTCTTC
CASSLRASGKVEQFF
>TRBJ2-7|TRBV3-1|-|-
TGTGCCAGCAGCGTCAACCGGTACTCCTACGAGCAGTACTTC
CASSVNRYSYEQYF
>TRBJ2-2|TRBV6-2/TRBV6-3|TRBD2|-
TGTGCCAGCAGTTACTTGGCTAGCGGGGGGGCACGACTCACCGGGGAGCTGTTTTTT
CASSYLASGGARLTGELFF
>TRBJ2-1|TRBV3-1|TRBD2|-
TGTGCCAGCAGCCTAGTTAACGGGGGGGCCTGGAATGAGCAGTTCTTC
CASSLVNGGAWNEQFF
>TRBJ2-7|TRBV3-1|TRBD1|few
TGTGCCAGCAGCCCGAATGGACAGGGTCTTGAGCAGTACTTC
CASSPNGQGLEQYF